The entry that follows covers one TCR beta chain sequence. The data originate from a study of shared clonotypes between healthy human individuals. Background on the study: The donor pool was made up of two women and a few men aged 18 to 49. Three CD4 naive, three CD4 memory, two CD8 naive and one CD8 memory plate were used per donor.

The table came from immunoSEQ multiplex PCR; TCRdb's copy has only in-frame clones and leaves some out. The table has about 2.4 million clones, roughly 93% seen once. In germline, CDR1 is MDHEN, CDR2 SYDVKM. The CDR3 totals 16 residues. Trimming stripped 5 bases from V and 0 bases from J, with 16 bases between. Sequencing used naive CD4+ T cells from PBMCs. As to subset: CD45RA+ positively selected. The V and J genes are TRBV28 and TRBJ1-2; a possible D gene is TRBD1 (6 bases). The sequence derives from a man younger than 30 in good health. Some clones in this sample may be carry-over from other donors' samples. The CDR3 protein is CASSEGGAGSNYGYTF. CDR3 nucleotides: TGTGCCAGCAGTGAGGGGGGGGCAGGGTCTAACTATGGCTACACCTTC.